One and the same sample provided the 29 T cell receptor beta chains below, sequenced in a study of post-analysis software for immune sequencing data. cDNA libraries of TCR beta carried unique molecular identifiers. TCRdb re-derived calls from the PCR reads in MiXCR, one entry per CDR3 protein. The table shows over 150,000 distinct CDR3 sequences, with around 34% occurring only once. This sample comprised blood, obtained after autologous hematopoietic stem cell transplantation. Source of these receptors: a girl between 10 and 17 years old with multiple sclerosis.

The rearrangement joins TRBV6-2 or TRBV6-3 to TRBJ2-1, with 9 bases lining up with TRBD1. CDR1 MNHEY and CDR2 SVGEGT come from the germline V gene. CDR3 size: 16 residues. Trimming at V came to 2 bases and at J to 9 bases, leaving 11 bases not matched to a gene. The CDR3: CASSYLGTGRSAEQFF. CDR3 sequence (DNA): TGTGCCAGCAGTTACCTCGGGACAGGGCGGAGTGCTGAGCAGTTCTTC.

V gene TRBV7-2 combines with J gene TRBJ1-2; D is uncertain. The V gene's germline CDR1 is SGHTA and CDR2 FQGNSA. The CDR3 loop spans 12 amino acids. V lost 1 base and J lost 8, with 8 bases in between. CDR3 region: CASSLDLGGYTF. CDR3 nucleotide sequence: TGTGCCAGCAGCTTAGATCTTGGAGGCTACACCTTC. The full variable domain, rest sourced from reference TRBV7-2 and TRBJ1-2, is GAGVSQSPSNKVTEKGKDVELRCDPISGHTALYWYRQSLGQGLEFLIYFQGNSAPDKSGLPSDRFSAERTGGSVSTLTIQRTQQEDSAVYLCASSLDLGGYTFGSGTRLTVV.

This clonotype showed up just once. The CDR3 sequence: CSAFSGQEFYEQYF. CDR3 in DNA: TGCAGTGCTTTTTCAGGACAGGAATTCTACGAGCAGTACTTC. V is TRBV20-1 and J is TRBJ2-7, with 7 bases that match TRBD1. This CDR3 is 14 amino acids long. Germline CDR1 reads DFQATT; CDR2 reads SNEGSKA (reference sequence). The V and J ends lost 5 bases and 3 bases, in that order; junction bases with no gene match: 10.

This rearrangement joins TRBV7-9 to TRBJ2-7; D unclear. The J call is in doubt because the DNA end fits TRBJ2-5 better. CDR1 and CDR2 (germline): SEHNR, FQNEAQ (reference sequence). The CDR3 is made up of 13 amino acids. As DNA, the CDR3 is TGTGCCAGCAGCTCCGACTGGGCAGAGACCCAGTACTTC. This translates into CASSSDWAETQYF.

In DNA, the CDR3 is TGCAGCGTTGTGGTGATCCCAGAGACCCAGTACTTC. The encoded protein is CSVVVIPETQYF. The chain couples TRBV29-1 to TRBJ2-5; D is unclear. The length of the CDR3 is 12 residues. Germline lookup yields CDR1 SQVTM and CDR2 ANQGSEA. Trimming pared 4 bases from V and 4 bases from J, leaving 10 bases between.

This clonotype was seen a few times. This sequence joins TRBV7-2 and TRBJ2-3, with 11 bases fitting TRBD2. From germline, CDR1 is SGHTA and CDR2 FQGNSA. V lost 6 bases and J lost 5; bases outside the gene matches: 4. CDR3 length: 14 amino acids. The CDR3 nucleotides are TGTGCCAGCAGACTAGCGGGAGTTAAAGATACGCAGTATTTT. It is translated as CASRLAGVKDTQYF. The full variable domain, with the rest looked up from reference TRBV7-2 and TRBJ2-3, is GAGVSQSPSNKVTEKGKDVELRCDPISGHTALYWYRQSLGQGLEFLIYFQGNSAPDKSGLPSDRFSAERTGGSVSTLTIQRTQQEDSAVYLCASRLAGVKDTQYFGPGTRLTVL.

The chain is built from TRBV28 and TRBJ2-5; D is possibly TRBD1 (6 bases). Trimming stripped 1 base from V and 1 base from J, with 13 bases between. Germline values: CDR1 MDHEN, CDR2 SYDVKM. The CDR3 runs to 16 residues. The CDR3, as DNA: TGTGCCAGCAGTTTATATTCAGGGGCGATCCAAGAGACCCAGTACTTC. This sequence encodes CASSLYSGAIQETQYF. The whole variable domain, remainder taken from reference TRBV28 and TRBJ2-5, is DVKVTQSSRYLVKRTGEKVFLECVQDMDHENMFWYRQDPGLGLRLIYFSYDVKMKEKGDIPEGYSVSREKKERFSLILESASTNQTSMYLCASSLYSGAIQETQYFGPGTRLLVL.

V usage is TRBV11-2 and J usage is TRBJ2-3; D assignment may be TRBD1 or TRBD2 (5 bases each). Looked up from germline, CDR1 is SGHAT and CDR2 is FQNNGV. V was shortened by 2 bases and J by 4 bases, with 16 bases between the two germline ends. The CDR3 spans 16 residues. The CDR3 DNA follows: TGTGCCAGCAGCTTAAGGGGACCCAGGTTCCCAGATACGCAGTATTTT. Its protein is CASSLRGPRFPDTQYF.

The chain is built from TRBV7-3 and TRBJ2-3, with 8 bases fitting TRBD2. This CDR3 has 16 residues. Germline trimming cut 3 bases from V and 0 bases from J; bases unmatched to any gene: 5. Per germline, CDR1 SGHTA and CDR2 FQGTGA. The CDR3 nucleotides are TGTGCCAGCAGCTTCGTACCTAGCGGGAGCACAGATACGCAGTATTTT. Translation gives CASSFVPSGSTDTQYF.

This clonotype was seen more than once but under ten times. The CDR3 here is CASSLGIQRGTQYF. The CDR3 bases are TGTGCCAGCAGTTTGGGTATTCAAAGGGGGACCCAGTACTTC. The chain recombines TRBV28 with TRBJ2-5; a weak D match, TRBD1 (5 bases). V lost 3 bases and J lost 7, with 15 bases in between. The CDR3 length is 14 residues. Per the germline V gene, CDR1 is MDHEN and CDR2 is SYDVKM.

The chain has TRBV29-1 and TRBJ2-5; no clear D. Trimming shortened V by 2 bases and J by 11 bases, and 24 bases separated the two germline ends. Per germline, CDR1 SQVTM and CDR2 ANQGSEA. The CDR3 contains 15 residues. The CDR3 nucleotides read TGCAGCGTTGAATTAAGGACGGAGTCGGGCTACAAGCAGTACTTC. Its protein is CSVELRTESGYKQYF. Filled out from reference TRBV29-1 and TRBJ2-5, the complete variable domain reads SAVISQKPSRDICQRGTSLTIQCQVDSQVTMMFWYRQQPGQSLTLIATANQGSEATYESGFVIDKFPISRPNLTFSTLTVSNMSPEDSSIYLCSVELRTESGYKQYFGPGTRLLVL.

A remark on this clonotype: Mismatch with germline at one junction end may stem from a read error. The V gene is TRBV7-7, the J gene TRBJ1-5; a weak D match, TRBD1 (6 bases). The CDR3 runs 12 residues. Per germline, CDR1 SSHAT and CDR2 FNYEAQ (reference sequence). CDR3 protein: CASTKGVEPQHF. DNA of the CDR3: TGTGCTAGCACCAAGGGGGTTGAGCCCCAGCATTTT.

This chain connects TRBV27 to TRBJ1-6; D is possibly TRBD1 (5 bases). The V gene's germline CDR1 is MNHEY and CDR2 SMNVEV (reference sequence). V was shortened by 5 bases and J by 14 bases, with 19 bases between the two germline ends. This CDR3 is 14 amino acids long. The CDR3 DNA sequence: TGTGCCAGCAGTGGGGGAGGGGCGACCTTGGCCCTCCACTTT. Translating it yields CASSGGGATLALHF.

The chain carries TRBV2 and TRBJ2-1, with D perhaps matching TRBD2 (6 bases). Germline V gene lookup returns CDR1 SNHLY and CDR2 FYNNEI. CDR3 length: 13 amino acids. V lost 7 bases, J lost 7 bases, and 14 bases lay in between. The CDR3 sequence: CASTSDYKNEQFF. CDR3 nucleotide sequence: TGTGCCAGCACGTCGGACTACAAGAATGAGCAGTTCTTC.

This clonotype was found many times. V gene TRBV29-1 combines with J gene TRBJ2-7, with 11 bases lining up with TRBD2. The CDR3 extends over 13 amino acids. Per the germline V gene, CDR1 is SQVTM and CDR2 is ANQGSEA. Trimming at V came to 7 bases and at J to 1 base, leaving 3 bases not matched to a gene. CDR3 sequence (DNA): TGCAGCGCCGGGACTAGCGGTTCCTACGAGCAGTACTTC. Protein sequence: CSAGTSGSYEQYF.

The chain employs TRBV20-1 and TRBJ2-3, with D maybe TRBD2 (6 bases). Trimming took off 7 bases at V and 6 bases at J, with 17 bases between the two ends. Germline CDR1 and CDR2: DFQATT and SNEGSKA (reference sequence). This CDR3 is 13 amino acids long. The CDR3 loop is CSELGSGGDTQYF. The CDR3 nucleotides are TGCAGTGAATTAGGGAGCGGAGGGGATACGCAGTATTTT.

The chain carries TRBV12-3 or TRBV12-4 and TRBJ2-5; 14 bases are shared with TRBD2. Losses at the gene ends were 6 bases for V and 4 bases for J; bases not matched to a gene: 4. The CDR3 length is 15 residues. The CDR3 reads CASSQGLAGVETQYF. Written as DNA, the CDR3 is TGTGCCAGCAGCCAGGGACTAGCGGGAGTAGAGACCCAGTACTTC.

The rearrangement joins TRBV15 to TRBJ2-5; 10 bases are a match to TRBD2. The J call may be mistaken, given a closer DNA end match to TRBJ2-7. This CDR3 is built from 15 residues. Germline V gene sequence: CDR1 LNHNV, CDR2 YYDKDF (reference sequence). CDR3 bases: TGTGCCACCAGCAGAGAAGGGACTAGCGCGGGCGAGCAGTACTTC. This encodes CATSREGTSAGEQYF.

This clonotype was detected ten times or more. The chain has TRBV7-8 and TRBJ2-5; 15 nucleotides agree with TRBD2. Trimming took 4 bases from V and 7 from J; bases not matched to a gene: 4. Germline CDR1 reads SGHVS; CDR2 reads FQNEAQ. The length of the CDR3 is 15 residues. The CDR3, as DNA: TGTGCCAGCAGCTCCGGACTAGCGGGAGGGGGGACCCAGTACTTC. Translating gives CASSSGLAGGGTQYF.

V is TRBV11-2 and J is TRBJ2-7; a possible D gene is TRBD2 (6 bases). The germline gives CDR1 SGHAT, CDR2 FQNNGV. The CDR3 has 14 amino acids. Trimming took off 1 base at V and 0 bases at J, with 7 bases between the two ends. The CDR3 region has the DNA TGTGCCAGCAGCTTAGCGGGACTCTCCTACGAGCAGTACTTC. This sequence encodes CASSLAGLSYEQYF.

This clonotype is a singleton in its sample. The rearrangement joins TRBV29-1 to TRBJ1-5; possibly TRBD1 for D (6 bases). V lost 7 bases, J lost 6 bases, and 13 bases lay in between. The CDR3 is 12 amino acids. Germline assignment: CDR1 SQVTM and CDR2 ANQGSEA. CDR3 sequence reads: CSAAQGSQPQHF. In nucleotides, the CDR3 is TGCAGCGCTGCACAGGGAAGTCAGCCCCAGCATTTT.

This chain uses TRBV27 with TRBJ2-3, with 9 bases that match TRBD2. The CDR3 runs 18 residues. V was pared by 1 base and J by 0 bases, with 8 bases of the junction left unmatched. Per the germline V gene, CDR1 is MNHEY and CDR2 is SMNVEV (reference sequence). CDR3 DNA: TGTGCCAGCAGTTTATATCGCCTAGCGGGGACTAGCACAGATACGCAGTATTTT. Translated: CASSLYRLAGTSTDTQYF.

This chain uses TRBV4-2 with TRBJ1-5; D perhaps matches TRBD1 (5 bases). Trimming shortened V by 0 bases and J by 1 base, and 13 bases separated the two germline ends. Germline V gene lookup returns CDR1 LGHNA and CDR2 YNFKEQ. The CDR3 spans 17 residues. The CDR3 is CASSQDDGRESNQPQHF. CDR3 DNA: TGTGCCAGCAGCCAAGATGACGGCAGGGAAAGCAATCAGCCCCAGCATTTT.

This clonotype was found many times. This may be a read error: a much more frequent sequence differs by one nucleotide. The chain carries TRBV6-4 and TRBJ1-2, with D possibly being TRBD1 (5 bases). Germline loops: CDR1 MRHNA, CDR2 SNTAGT. V gave up 2 bases and J gave up 4 bases, with 17 bases separating them. The CDR3 sequence is 16 residues long. The CDR3 nucleotides read TGTGCCAGCAGTGACACCTTACAGGCTCCGTGCTATGGCTACACCTTC. Translating it yields CASSDTLQAPCYGYTF.

The CDR3 DNA reads as TGTGCCAGCAGTGCCCAAGAGCACAATGAGCAGTACTTC. Translating it yields CASSAQEHNEQYF. J is TRBJ2-5 and V is TRBV6-4; D is unresolved. Germline V lookup: CDR1 MRHNA, CDR2 SNTAGT. The CDR3 extends over 13 amino acids. The V end was cut by 4 bases, the J end by 11 bases, with 17 bases between.

This clonotype was observed a handful of times. This chain joins TRBV20-1 and TRBJ2-3; D ambiguous. V dropped 1 base and J dropped 4 bases, with 15 bases sitting between them. The CDR3 spans 15 residues. Germline lookup yields CDR1 DFQATT and CDR2 SNEGSKA (reference sequence). CDR3 loop: CSARGWTHRPDTQYF. The CDR3 nucleotides are TGCAGTGCTAGAGGCTGGACCCATAGGCCAGATACGCAGTATTTT.

The sample holds many counts of this clonotype. Written as DNA, the CDR3 is TGTGCCAGCAGTGTCCAGGGGTCTGGGGCCAACGTCCTGACTTTC. This translates into CASSVQGSGANVLTF. J is TRBJ2-6 and V is TRBV25-1; TRBD1 might be the D (6 bases). This CDR3 comprises 15 residues. Germline-derived CDR1 and CDR2 are MGHDK and SYGVNS. V lost 4 bases and J 1 base, leaving 8 bases between the germline ends.

Many counts were recorded for this clonotype. The J gene is TRBJ2-3, the V gene TRBV6-4, with TRBD2 matching 9 bases. CDR1 is MRHNA, CDR2 SNTAGT, per germline. Germline trimming cut 4 bases from V and 0 bases from J; bases unmatched to any gene: 5. The CDR3 loop spans 16 amino acids. The CDR3 loop is CASSVEAGGSTDTQYF. The CDR3, as DNA: TGTGCCAGCAGTGTCGAAGCGGGGGGAAGCACAGATACGCAGTATTTT.

The chain recombines TRBV20-1 with TRBJ2-7; 8 bases map to TRBD1. Germline CDR1 reads DFQATT; CDR2 reads SNEGSKA (reference sequence). CDR3 length: 14 amino acids. The V gene end was trimmed by 5 bases and the J gene end by 3 bases; junction bases not matched to a gene: 9. For the CDR3, the DNA is TGCAGTGCTCAGCCGACAGGGGACTTCTACGAGCAGTACTTC. Protein product: CSAQPTGDFYEQYF.